The clone carrying this T cell receptor beta chain turned up a few times. Germline V gene data show CDR1 as PRHDT and CDR2 as FYEKMQ (reference sequence). V shed 5 bases and J shed 3 bases, with 14 bases lying between them. The CDR3 consists of 14 residues. This sample was included in a study of cytomegalovirus exposure and HLA in healthy donors. PCR amplification relied on 60 Vbeta primers (plus 13 Jbeta primers). TCRdb's copy holds only in-frame clones and misses some; the assay was immunoSEQ multiplex PCR. The sample yields some 150,000 clones, 64% seen once. Sampled while nominally healthy, donors likely had unrecorded immune exposures.

The V gene is TRBV13, the J gene TRBJ2-7; D is uncertain. Sequences were obtained from PBMCs. This clonotype originated in a woman under 40 in good health and CMV-seropositive. Here the CDR3 DNA reads TGTGCCAGCAGCCCCCGGAAGAACTACTACGAGCAGTACTTC. It translates to CASSPRKNYYEQYF.